This TCR beta chain originates from a study of control samples from healthy donors and cancer patients (TCRdb year 2020). CDR3 length: 14 amino acids, cysteine to phenylalanine. CDR3 DNA is the only sequence kept; it has 42 bases, read in frame from the first base. CDR1 and CDR2 are drawn from the germline V gene: SGHTA, FQGNSA. A distance of 16 bases separates the germline ends of V and J, which lose 5 bases and 6 bases respectively. Points on this clone: Its antigen is currently not known. Per-base quality was not reported, and no clone a single base away is much larger than it.

Receptor libraries were prepared by the immunoSEQ multiplex PCR assay. This immuneACCESS table, as held by TCRdb, lists in-frame sequences with V and J called but not all clones. Of the missing ones, under half trace to an unresolved V gene in checked studies; the others have no known cause. The sample yields 150,000 or so clones; approximately 93% were counted once. Of the sample, roughly 6.2% falls within the top ten clones. The sequence joins TRBV7-2 to TRBJ1-1; TRBD1 might be the D gene, on 6 matching bases. The sample taken for sequencing was blood. This clonotype was obtained from a man between 18 and 29 years old in good health. CDR3 sequence: CASSPRTQGSEAFF. The DNA sequence is as follows: TGTGCCAGCAGCCCACGCACACAGGGATCTGAAGCTTTCTTT.